What follows are 3 T cell receptor beta chains derived from one specimen sequenced in a study of CD8 T cells in ankylosing spondylitis. TCRdb reprocessed the 5' RACE reads via MiXCR and lists one record per CDR3 protein. The sample has some 150,000 distinct CDR3 sequences, under 45% seen once; the top ten hold roughly 15%. Sequenced material: synovial fluid, either unsorted or a sorted T cell fraction (not recorded which). The receptors come from a male donor with ankylosing spondylitis.

The chain has TRBV18 and TRBJ2-2, with TRBD2 matching over 10 bases. V shed 4 bases, J shed 0 bases, and the junction held 11 bases outside the gene matches. The germline V gene encodes CDR1 KGHSH and CDR2 LQKENI. This CDR3 is 19 amino acids long. Here the CDR3 DNA reads TGTGCCAGCTCACTTCTGGGACTAGCGCTTTTCGCGAACACCGGGGAGCTGTTTTTT. Protein product: CASSLLGLALFANTGELFF. Full variable domain (remainder filled in from reference TRBV18 and TRBJ2-2): NAGVMQNPRHLVRRRGQEARLRCSPMKGHSHVYWYRQLPEEGLKFMVYLQKENIIDESGMPKERFSAEFPKEGPSILRIQQVVRGDSAAYFCASSLLGLALFANTGELFFGEGSRLTVL.

The chain uses TRBV2 and TRBJ2-7; 12 positions match TRBD2. CDR1 SNHLY and CDR2 FYNNEI come from the germline V gene. CDR3 length: 14 amino acids. The trim removed 6 bases at V and 3 bases at J, leaving 3 bases unmatched. The CDR3 sequence: CASSSSGGGYEQYF. In DNA, the CDR3 is TGTGCCAGCAGCTCTAGCGGGGGGGGCTACGAGCAGTACTTC.

This clonotype was recorded a few times. The gene calls are TRBV9 and TRBJ1-3, with D maybe TRBD1 (5 bases). Per germline, CDR1 SGDLS and CDR2 YYNGEE. V gave up 3 bases and J gave up 4 bases, with 8 bases separating them. The CDR3 covers 13 residues. In DNA, the CDR3 is TGTGCCAGCAGCGAGGGGCCCGGAAACACCATATATTTT. Its translation: CASSEGPGNTIYF.